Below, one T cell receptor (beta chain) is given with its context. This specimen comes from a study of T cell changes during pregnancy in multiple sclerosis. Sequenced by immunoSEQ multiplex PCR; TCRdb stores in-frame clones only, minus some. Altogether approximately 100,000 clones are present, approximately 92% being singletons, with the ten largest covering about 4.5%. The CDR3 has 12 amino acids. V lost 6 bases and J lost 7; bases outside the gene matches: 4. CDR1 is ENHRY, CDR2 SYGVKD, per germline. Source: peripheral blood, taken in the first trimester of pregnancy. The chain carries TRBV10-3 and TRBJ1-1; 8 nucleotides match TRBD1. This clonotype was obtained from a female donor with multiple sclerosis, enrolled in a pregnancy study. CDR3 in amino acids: CAISGQGGEAFF. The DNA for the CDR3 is TGTGCCATCAGCGGACAGGGCGGTGAAGCTTTCTTT.